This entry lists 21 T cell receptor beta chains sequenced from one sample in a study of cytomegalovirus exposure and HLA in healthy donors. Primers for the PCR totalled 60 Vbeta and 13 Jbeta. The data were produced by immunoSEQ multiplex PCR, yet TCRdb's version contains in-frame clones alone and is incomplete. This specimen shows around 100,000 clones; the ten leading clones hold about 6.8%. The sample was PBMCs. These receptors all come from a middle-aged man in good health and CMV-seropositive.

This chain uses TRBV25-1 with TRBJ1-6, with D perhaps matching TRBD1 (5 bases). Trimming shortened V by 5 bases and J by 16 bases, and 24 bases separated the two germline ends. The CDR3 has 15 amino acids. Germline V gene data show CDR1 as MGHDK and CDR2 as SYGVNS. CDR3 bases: TGTGCCAGCAGTCATAGGCGGGACTTGCGGGGAGGGCTCCACTTT. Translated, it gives CASSHRRDLRGGLHF.

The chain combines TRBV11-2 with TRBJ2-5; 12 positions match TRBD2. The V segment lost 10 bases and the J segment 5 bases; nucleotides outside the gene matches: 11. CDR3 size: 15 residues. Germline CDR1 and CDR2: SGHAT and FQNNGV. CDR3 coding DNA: TGTGCCACCAAAAGACTAGCGGGAGTGTTGGAGACCCAGTACTTC. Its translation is CATKRLAGVLETQYF. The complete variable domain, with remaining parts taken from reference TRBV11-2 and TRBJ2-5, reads EAGVAQSPRYKIIEKRQSVAFWCNPISGHATLYWYQQILGQGPKLLIQFQNNGVVDDSQLPKDRFSAERLKGVDSTLKIQPAKLEDSAVYLCATKRLAGVLETQYFGPGTRLLVL.

CDR3 loop: CASSLAHNRGNTGELFF. CDR3 DNA sequence: TGTGCCAGCAGCTTAGCACATAACAGGGGCAACACCGGGGAGCTGTTTTTT. V and J are TRBV7-8 and TRBJ2-2, with 7 positions matching TRBD1. This CDR3 has 17 amino acids. Germline loops: CDR1 SGHVS, CDR2 FQNEAQ. J gave up 2 bases and V 0 bases, and 6 bases lay outside the gene matches.

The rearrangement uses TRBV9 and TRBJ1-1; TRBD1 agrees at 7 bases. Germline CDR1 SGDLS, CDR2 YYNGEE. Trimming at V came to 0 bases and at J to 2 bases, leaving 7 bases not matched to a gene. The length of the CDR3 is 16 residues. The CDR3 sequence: CASSVGKGATNTEAFF. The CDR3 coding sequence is TGTGCCAGCAGCGTAGGAAAGGGGGCCACCAACACTGAAGCTTTCTTT.

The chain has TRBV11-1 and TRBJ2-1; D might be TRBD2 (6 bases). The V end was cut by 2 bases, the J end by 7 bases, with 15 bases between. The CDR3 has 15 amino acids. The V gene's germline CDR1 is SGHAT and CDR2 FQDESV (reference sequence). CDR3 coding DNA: TGTGCCAGCAGCTTATACGGGGGAAGGAGGAATGAGCAGTTCTTC. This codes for CASSLYGGRRNEQFF.

The CDR3 loop reads CASSLYGSSGNTIYF. CDR3 DNA sequence: TGTGCCAGCAGTTTATACGGGAGCTCTGGAAACACCATATATTTT. The chain is built from TRBV28 and TRBJ1-3; D ambiguous. Germline V gene lookup returns CDR1 MDHEN and CDR2 SYDVKM. The CDR3 contains 15 residues. V lost 1 base, J lost 0 bases, and 7 bases lay in between.

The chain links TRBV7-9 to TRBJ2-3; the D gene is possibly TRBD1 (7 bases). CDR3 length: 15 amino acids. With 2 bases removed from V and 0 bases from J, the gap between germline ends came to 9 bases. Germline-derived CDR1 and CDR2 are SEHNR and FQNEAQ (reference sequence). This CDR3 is CASSLSGGSTDTQYF. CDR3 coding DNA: TGTGCCAGCAGCTTATCAGGGGGGAGCACAGATACGCAGTATTTT.

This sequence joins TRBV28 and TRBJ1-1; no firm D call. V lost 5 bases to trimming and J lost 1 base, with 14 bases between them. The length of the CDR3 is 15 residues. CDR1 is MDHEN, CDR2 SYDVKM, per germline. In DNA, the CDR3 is TGTGCCAGCAGTAGCGTTGTGAGCAAGAACACTGAAGCTTTCTTT. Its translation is CASSSVVSKNTEAFF.

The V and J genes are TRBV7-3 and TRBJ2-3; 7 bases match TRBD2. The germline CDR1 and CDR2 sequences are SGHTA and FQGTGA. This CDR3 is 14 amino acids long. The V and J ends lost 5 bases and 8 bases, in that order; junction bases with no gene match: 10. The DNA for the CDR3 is TGTGCCAGCAGCGCCTCAGGGTGGGAGGGTACGCAGTATTTT. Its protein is CASSASGWEGTQYF.

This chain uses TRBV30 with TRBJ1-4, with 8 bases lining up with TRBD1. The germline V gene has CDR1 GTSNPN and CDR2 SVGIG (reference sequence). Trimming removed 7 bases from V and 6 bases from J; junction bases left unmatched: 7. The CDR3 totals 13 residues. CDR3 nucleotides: TGTGCCTTTAGACAGGGGCCCTATGAAAAACTGTTTTTT. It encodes CAFRQGPYEKLFF. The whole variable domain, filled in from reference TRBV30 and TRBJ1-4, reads SQTIHQWPATLVQPVGSPLSLECTVEGTSNPNLYWYRQAAGRGLQLLFYSVGIGQISSEVPQNLSASRPQDRQFILSSKKLLLSDSGFYLCAFRQGPYEKLFFGSGTQLSVL.

CDR3 residues: CASSLAPTESYEQYF. CDR3 in DNA: TGTGCCAGCAGCTTGGCTCCGACAGAGTCCTACGAGCAGTACTTC. The chain is built from TRBV5-4 and TRBJ2-7; D is perhaps TRBD1 (5 bases). The CDR3 totals 15 residues. V lost 0 bases and J lost 1, with 11 bases in between. The germline gives CDR1 SGHNT, CDR2 YYREEE (reference sequence).

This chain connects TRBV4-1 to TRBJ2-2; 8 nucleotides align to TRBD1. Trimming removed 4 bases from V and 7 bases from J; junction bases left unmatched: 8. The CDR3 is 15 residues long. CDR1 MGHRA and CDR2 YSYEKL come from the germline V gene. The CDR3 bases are TGCGCCAGCAGCCTGGGACAGGACAGCGGCGGGGAGCTGTTTTTT. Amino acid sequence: CASSLGQDSGGELFF.

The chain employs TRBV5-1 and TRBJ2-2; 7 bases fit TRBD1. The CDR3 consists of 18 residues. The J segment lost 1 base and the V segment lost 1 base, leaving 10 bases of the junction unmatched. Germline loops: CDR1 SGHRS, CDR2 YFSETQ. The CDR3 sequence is CASSLTPDRKWNTGELFF. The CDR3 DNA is TGCGCCAGCAGCTTGACCCCGGACAGGAAATGGAACACCGGGGAGCTGTTTTTT.

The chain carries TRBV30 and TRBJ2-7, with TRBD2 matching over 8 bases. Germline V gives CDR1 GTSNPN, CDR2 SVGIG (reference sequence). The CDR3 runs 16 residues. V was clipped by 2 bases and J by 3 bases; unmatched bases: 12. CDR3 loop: CAWSPLIPGGVYEQYF. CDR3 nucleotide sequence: TGTGCCTGGAGTCCTCTAATCCCGGGAGGGGTCTACGAGCAGTACTTC.

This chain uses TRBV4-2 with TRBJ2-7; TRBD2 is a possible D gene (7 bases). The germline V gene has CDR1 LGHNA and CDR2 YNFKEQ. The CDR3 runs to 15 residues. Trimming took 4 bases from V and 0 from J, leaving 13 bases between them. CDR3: CASSPGGSSSYEQYF. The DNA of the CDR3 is TGTGCCAGCAGCCCGGGGGGCAGCAGCTCCTACGAGCAGTACTTC.

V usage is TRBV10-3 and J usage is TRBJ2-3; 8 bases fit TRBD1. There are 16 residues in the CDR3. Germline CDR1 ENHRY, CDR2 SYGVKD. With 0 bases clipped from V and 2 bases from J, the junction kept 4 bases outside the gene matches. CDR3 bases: TGTGCCATCAGTGAGTCGCCGACAGGGGTCACAGATACGCAGTATTTT. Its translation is CAISESPTGVTDTQYF.

CDR3 in DNA: TGTGCCAGCAGTTTATCTGACAGGGGAGGAGAGCAGTACTTC. Protein product: CASSLSDRGGEQYF. The rearrangement links TRBV28 to TRBJ2-7; 8 bases align to TRBD1. CDR1 and CDR2 (germline): MDHEN, SYDVKM. The length of the CDR3 is 14 residues. V trimming: 1 base; J trimming: 7 bases; junction bases outside the gene matches: 6.

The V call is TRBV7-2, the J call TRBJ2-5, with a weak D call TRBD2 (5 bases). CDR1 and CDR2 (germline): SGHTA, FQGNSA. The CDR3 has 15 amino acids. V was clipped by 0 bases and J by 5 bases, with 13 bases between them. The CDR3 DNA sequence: TGTGCCAGCAGCTTAGCCTCGGCTAGCCTGGAGACCCAGTACTTC. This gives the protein CASSLASASLETQYF.

The CDR3 loop is CASSLAETQYF. DNA for the CDR3: TGTGCCAGCAGCTTGGCGGAGACCCAGTACTTC. J is TRBJ2-5 and V is TRBV5-4; D gene uncertain. CDR1 and CDR2 from the germline V gene are SGHNT and YYREEE (reference sequence). The CDR3 spans 11 residues. Trimming stripped 0 bases from V and 5 bases from J, with 2 bases between.

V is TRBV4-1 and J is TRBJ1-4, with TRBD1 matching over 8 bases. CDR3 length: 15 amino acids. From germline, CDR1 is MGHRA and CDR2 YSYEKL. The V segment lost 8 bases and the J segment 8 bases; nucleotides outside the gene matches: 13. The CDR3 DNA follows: TGCGCCAGCGGCCGGGACAGGACCGTAGGAGAAAAACTGTTTTTT. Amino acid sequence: CASGRDRTVGEKLFF.

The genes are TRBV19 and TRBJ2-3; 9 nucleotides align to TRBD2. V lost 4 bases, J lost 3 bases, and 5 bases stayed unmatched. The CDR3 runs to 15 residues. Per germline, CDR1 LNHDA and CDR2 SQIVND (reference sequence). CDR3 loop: CASSTGTSMTDTQYF. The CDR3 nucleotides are TGTGCCAGTAGTACCGGGACTAGCATGACAGATACGCAGTATTTT.